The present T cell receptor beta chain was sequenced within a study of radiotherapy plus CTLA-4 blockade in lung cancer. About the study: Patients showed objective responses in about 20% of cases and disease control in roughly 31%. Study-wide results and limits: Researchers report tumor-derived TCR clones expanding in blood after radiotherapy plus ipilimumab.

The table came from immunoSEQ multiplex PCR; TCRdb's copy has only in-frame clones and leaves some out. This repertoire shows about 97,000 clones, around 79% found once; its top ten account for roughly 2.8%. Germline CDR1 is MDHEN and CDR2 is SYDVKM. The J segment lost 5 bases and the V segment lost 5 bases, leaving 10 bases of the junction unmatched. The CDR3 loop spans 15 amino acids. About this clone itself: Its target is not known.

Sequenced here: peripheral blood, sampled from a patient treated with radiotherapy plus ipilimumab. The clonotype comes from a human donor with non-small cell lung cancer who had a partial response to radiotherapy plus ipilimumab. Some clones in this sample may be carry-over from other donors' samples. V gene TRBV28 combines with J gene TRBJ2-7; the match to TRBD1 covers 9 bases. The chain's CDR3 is CASSTRGQGWDEQYF. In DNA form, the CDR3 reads TGTGCCAGCAGTACAAGAGGACAGGGGTGGGACGAGCAGTACTTC.